These T cell receptor beta chains were read from a single sample in a study of PD-1 blockade in classical Hodgkin lymphoma. The repertoire was sequenced with immunoSEQ multiplex PCR; TCRdb's copy has only in-frame clones and lacks some. The table lists 35,000 to 40,000 clones, about 90% of them singletons. This material consisted of peripheral blood mononuclear cells (PBMCs), taken before the second cycle of nivolumab. These receptors all come from a human donor with classical Hodgkin lymphoma. Each CDR3 is given with its conserved first and last residue. The D gene is left open where the match is weak. Rows may omit the clone size; those that give it use once, few, many or a size class.

TRBD1	TRBJ2-3	-	TRBV4-1	CASSHKRTGSRADTQYF	TGCGCCAGCAGCCACAAACGGACAGGGAGTAGGGCAGATACGCAGTATTTT
-	TRBJ2-3	-	TRBV7-3	CASSSLGWSPGTDTQYF	TGTGCCAGCAGCTCCCTGGGCTGGAGTCCTGGGACAGATACGCAGTATTTT
-	TRBJ1-1	-	TRBV6-1	CASSEQEVEDTEAFF	TGTGCCAGCAGTGAACAGGAGGTTGAGGACACTGAAGCTTTCTTT
-	TRBJ1-4	-	TRBV27	CASKRAPNEKLFF	TGTGCCAGCAAACGGGCCCCTAATGAAAAACTGTTTTTT
-	TRBJ1-1	-	TRBV7-9	CASSLRGQNTEAFF	TGTGCCAGCAGCTTACGGGGCCAGAACACTGAAGCTTTCTTT
-	TRBJ2-5	-	TRBV28	CASSLSLKTQYF	TGTGCCAGCAGTTTATCCCTGAAGACCCAGTACTTC
-	TRBJ1-3	few	TRBV9	CASSVSAAASGNTIYF	TGTGCCAGCAGCGTAAGTGCGGCGGCCTCTGGAAACACCATATATTTT
-	TRBJ2-7	once	TRBV28	CASSLQGEQYF	TGTGCCAGCAGTCTCCAGGGCGAGCAGTACTTC
-	TRBJ1-1	few	TRBV11-2	CASSFMAEAFF	TGTGCCAGCAGCTTTATGGCTGAAGCTTTCTTT
TRBD2	TRBJ2-1	-	TRBV18	CASSLLAGVNNEQFF	TGTGCCAGCTCACTACTAGCGGGAGTTAACAATGAGCAGTTCTTC
-	TRBJ1-5	-	TRBV11-2	CASSPGGNQPQHF	TGTGCCAGCAGCCCAGGTGGCAATCAGCCCCAGCATTTT